The sequence of this T cell receptor beta chain was determined in a study of T cell responses to AZD1222 COVID-19 vaccine. As regards this clone: The antigen is unknown.

The analysis combined second doses at about 4 or about 12 weeks. V lost 5 bases to trimming and J lost 2 bases, with 9 bases between them. The length of the CDR3 is 13 residues. Per germline, CDR1 SEHNR and CDR2 FQNEAQ (reference sequence). General observations from the study: Spike-specific TCRs gained breadth and depth after people received two AZD1222 doses. In a largely white British group with more females than males, clonal diversity was possibly underestimated. Reportedly, close to half of spike-specific TCRs are directed against unmutated variant regions.

TCRdb's copy holds only in-frame clones and misses some; the assay was immunoSEQ multiplex PCR. The repertoire includes 120,000 to 150,000 clones, roughly 90% of them detected once, and 1.5% to 2% sits in the top ten. This sequence was found in an adult who received the AZD1222 COVID-19 vaccine. This specimen was peripheral blood, taken 28 days after the second AZD1222 dose. The chain links TRBV7-9 to TRBJ1-1, with D possibly matching TRBD1 (5 bases). Here the CDR3 DNA reads TGTGCCAGCAGCCCCGGGGCCAACACTGAAGCTTTCTTT. Its translation: CASSPGANTEAFF.